Presented here are 7 T cell receptor beta chains from one specimen sequenced in a study of OX40 agonist ivuxolimab in advanced cancers. TCRdb's copy holds only in-frame clones and misses some; the assay was immunoSEQ multiplex PCR. There are 85,000 to 100,000 clones in the sample; roughly 84% occur only once, and approximately 4.2% lies in the top ten. Sequencing was performed on CD4+ or CD8+ T cells sorted from blood, taken in a trial of the OX40 agonist ivuxolimab. The receptors come from an adult with an advanced solid tumor such as melanoma, head and neck, liver or kidney cancer.

In its sample, this clone was seen once. The rearrangement uses TRBV10-3 and TRBJ2-2; 7 positions agree with TRBD1. The length of the CDR3 is 15 residues. Germline loops: CDR1 ENHRY, CDR2 SYGVKD. Trimming at V came to 10 bases and at J to 5 bases, leaving 13 bases not matched to a gene. CDR3 loop: CATNNRGKGTGELFF. DNA of the CDR3: TGTGCCACAAACAACAGGGGTAAGGGGACCGGGGAGCTGTTTTTT.

The chain combines TRBV12-5 with TRBJ2-5; possible D gene TRBD2, 5 bases. The DNA end lines up better with TRBJ2-7; the J call may be wrong. CDR1 and CDR2 from the germline V gene are LGHNT and FRNRAP. The CDR3 contains 13 residues. This chain's CDR3 is CASGLSGSHEQYF. For the CDR3, the DNA is TGTGCTAGTGGTTTGTCGGGATCGCACGAGCAGTACTTC.

There are a few counts of this clone. This chain joins TRBV2 and TRBJ1-4; D is possibly TRBD1 (5 bases). CDR3 length: 13 residues. The V gene lost 8 bases and the J gene lost 5 bases, with 12 bases spanning the gap. CDR1 and CDR2 (germline): SNHLY, FYNNEI. DNA of the CDR3: TGTGCCAGCGGGGCTGCGTGGAATGAAAAACTGTTTTTT. This gives the protein CASGAAWNEKLFF. Based on the CDR3 plus reference TRBV2 and TRBJ1-4, the full variable domain is EPEVTQTPSHQVTQMGQEVILRCVPISNHLYFYWYRQILGQKVEFLVSFYNNEISEKSEIFDDQFSVERPDGSNFTLKIRSTKLEDSAMYFCASGAAWNEKLFFGSGTQLSVL.

This clone was recorded only once. CDR3 coding DNA: TGTGCCAGCAGCCCGGGACCCGCAGATACGCAGTATTTT. It translates to CASSPGPADTQYF. The rearrangement joins TRBV5-4 to TRBJ2-3; possibly TRBD1 or TRBD2 for D (5 bases each). In germline, CDR1 is SGHNT, CDR2 YYREEE (reference sequence). This CDR3 is 13 amino acids long. Trimming pared 4 bases from V and 4 bases from J, leaving 10 bases between.

The J gene is TRBJ2-2, the V gene TRBV5-1, with TRBD2 as a possible D gene (7 bases). The germline V gene encodes CDR1 SGHRS and CDR2 YFSETQ. Between the trimmed V and J ends, which lost 4 bases and 3 bases, there was a span of 19 bases. The CDR3 is 17 amino acids. Written as DNA, the CDR3 is TGCGCCAGCAGCCCCATGGGAGGGGGAGTTGACACCGGGGAGCTGTTTTTT. Residues: CASSPMGGGVDTGELFF.

V is TRBV9 and J is TRBJ1-4; TRBD1 is a possible D gene (6 bases). The V gene's germline CDR1 is SGDLS and CDR2 YYNGEE. Trimming shortened V by 3 bases and J by 8 bases, and 17 bases separated the two germline ends. The CDR3 is 15 residues long. CDR3 loop: CASSAGIGGPEKLFF. The CDR3 nucleotides are TGTGCCAGCAGCGCGGGGATCGGGGGGCCGGAAAAACTGTTTTTT.

The genes are TRBV18 and TRBJ2-7; no firm D call. This CDR3 has 11 amino acids. Trimming removed 7 bases at V and 4 bases at J, with 8 bases between. Looked up from germline, CDR1 is KGHSH and CDR2 is LQKENI. CDR3 protein: CASFSGYEQYF. The CDR3 DNA reads as TGTGCCAGCTTCAGTGGATACGAGCAGTACTTC.